This section outlines one TCR beta chain sequence together with its context. Patients at the Seattle site were enrolled during active infection and followed longitudinally. In the source study's methods: The authors estimated nucleated cell counts from reference gene primer amplification. The protocol was immunoSEQ multiplex PCR, while the TCRdb copy is restricted to in-frame clones and leaves out a portion. The DNA was the basis for D and trimming; V, J and clone size are from that table. In the table there are 150,000 or so clones, 79% of which are singletons. This entry is derived from a study of blood T cell repertoires in COVID-19. The wider study: Spain, Italy and the United States supplied samples that represented acute and convalescent COVID-19. In each case, the material was cDNA or gDNA derived from T cells, B-cell-depleted T cells, or PBMCs.

Sequencing input: peripheral blood. The sequence was collected from a woman between 55 and 75 years old with COVID-19, enrolled during active disease.

The CDR3 nucleotides read TGTGCCAGCAGCTTTAAACTAGCGGGGGGGGCTACAGATACGCAGTATTTT. Protein: CASSFKLAGGATDTQYF. This chain links TRBV13 with TRBJ2-3; 13 bases line up with TRBD2. J lost 3 bases, V lost 3 bases, and 6 bases had no gene match. Germline lookup yields CDR1 PRHDT and CDR2 FYEKMQ (reference sequence). This CDR3 has 17 residues.